The 15 T cell receptor beta chains presented below share a single source sample, sequenced in a study of blood T cells in healthy people across ages. For the second PCR, which ran for about 6 to 12 cycles, a sample-barcoded 5' primer and a J-beta primer mix were used. TCRdb analysed the 5' RACE reads with MiXCR anew, one entry per CDR3 protein. The data contain about 930,000 distinct CDR3 sequences, about 27% of them singletons. These same data were also listed under a study on T cells of mothers and their children.

The sample comprised blood. All receptors derive from a middle-aged woman in good health.

The rearrangement links TRBV28 to TRBJ2-3; TRBD1 matches at 9 bases. J gave up 0 bases and V 5 bases, and 6 bases lay outside the gene matches. Germline V gene sequence: CDR1 MDHEN, CDR2 SYDVKM. The CDR3 is 16 residues long. The CDR3 region is CASSTRDRASTDTQYF. The DNA of the CDR3 is TGTGCCAGCAGTACAAGGGACAGGGCCAGCACAGATACGCAGTATTTT.

V and J are TRBV4-3 and TRBJ2-7; D is perhaps TRBD2 (5 bases). The germline V and J ends were trimmed by 3 bases and 2 bases, with 14 bases remaining between them. The CDR3 consists of 15 residues. The germline V gene has CDR1 LGHNA and CDR2 YSLEER. This CDR3 reads CASSQDWGITYEQYF. In nucleotides, the CDR3 is TGCGCCAGCAGCCAGGACTGGGGAATAACCTACGAGCAGTACTTC.

This clonotype has more than one count but fewer than ten. The rearrangement links TRBV6-5 to TRBJ2-5; D might be TRBD1 (6 bases). This CDR3 is 13 amino acids long. Trimming took 5 bases from V and 11 from J, leaving 18 bases between them. Germline assignment: CDR1 MNHEY and CDR2 SVGAGI. CDR3 sequence: CASSQTGTREQYF. The CDR3 DNA reads TGTGCCAGCAGTCAAACAGGGACGAGGGAGCAGTACTTC.

This clonotype was counted only a few times. V usage is TRBV5-4 and J usage is TRBJ2-1; TRBD2 matches at 13 bases. In germline, CDR1 is SGHNT, CDR2 YYREEE (reference sequence). V was pared by 6 bases and J by 7 bases, with 7 bases of the junction left unmatched. The CDR3 runs 15 residues. The CDR3 spells CASNSGGLAGNEQFF. The CDR3 nucleotides are TGTGCCAGCAACTCGGGGGGACTAGCGGGGAATGAGCAGTTCTTC.

About this clonotype: At one end, the junction sequence differs from germline, possibly due to a read error. The chain recombines TRBV12-3 or TRBV12-4 with TRBJ2-1; weak D call: TRBD1 (5 bases). The CDR3 length is 11 residues. CDR3 in DNA: TGTGCCGGCAGTTGGGGCTCTGAGCAGTTCTTC. The encoded protein is CAGSWGSEQFF.

The table lists this clonotype with a few counts. V is TRBV27 and J is TRBJ1-5; 8 bases agree with TRBD1. This CDR3 has 15 amino acids. With V trimmed by 6 bases and J by 6 bases, 10 bases remained unmatched. Germline V lookup: CDR1 MNHEY, CDR2 SMNVEV (reference sequence). Here the CDR3 DNA reads TGTGCCAGCAGAGTCGGACAGGGAACGGCTCAGCCCCAGCATTTT. The encoded protein is CASRVGQGTAQPQHF.

The chain recombines TRBV12-3 or TRBV12-4 with TRBJ2-1; D uncertain. This CDR3 contains 14 residues. Between the trimmed V and J ends, which lost 3 bases and 4 bases, there was a span of 10 bases. DNA of the CDR3: TGTGCCAGCAGTTTTAGGAGATTTTACAATGAGCAGTTCTTC. This encodes CASSFRRFYNEQFF.

This clonotype was seen a few times. This chain uses TRBV2 with TRBJ2-7; D gene ambiguous. The CDR3 is 15 amino acids. V lost 3 bases and J 0 bases, leaving 12 bases between the germline ends. The V gene's germline CDR1 is SNHLY and CDR2 FYNNEI. The CDR3 sequence is CASSDSSPTSYEQYF. CDR3 sequence (DNA): TGTGCCAGCAGTGACAGCTCACCAACCTCCTACGAGCAGTACTTC.

About this clonotype itself: One base away lies a much larger clone, so this may be a sequencing read error. CDR3 sequence: CRVMGQLNTEAFF. The CDR3 DNA reads as TGCAGAGTTATGGGACAGTTGAACACTGAAGCTTTCTTT. V and J are TRBV29-1 and TRBJ1-1; TRBD1 matches at 7 bases. The CDR3 sequence is 13 residues long. Germline assignment: CDR1 SQVTM and CDR2 ANQGSEA.

This clonotype was picked up a small number of times. The V and J genes are TRBV20-1 and TRBJ1-6; D is perhaps TRBD1 (5 bases). The CDR3 has 15 amino acids. Germline values: CDR1 DFQATT, CDR2 SNEGSKA (reference sequence). Trimming left V 3 bases short and J 6 bases short, with 15 bases between. CDR3 DNA: TGCAGTGCTAGCCCCCTGGGGGTAACTAATTCACCCCTCCACTTT. This codes for CSASPLGVTNSPLHF.

This clonotype has a handful of counts. J is TRBJ2-5 and V is TRBV11-2; tentatively, D is TRBD1 (5 bases). The CDR3 is made up of 16 amino acids. Trimming took off 1 base at V and 0 bases at J, with 12 bases between the two ends. Per the germline V gene, CDR1 is SGHAT and CDR2 is FQNNGV. The CDR3 coding sequence is TGTGCCAGCAGCTTAGGAGGCAGGGTTTACCAAGAGACCCAGTACTTC. As protein: CASSLGGRVYQETQYF.

This clonotype was detected a few times. The chain is built from TRBV29-1 and TRBJ1-2; D is possibly TRBD1 (6 bases). Between the trimmed V and J ends, which lost 5 bases and 4 bases, there was a span of 11 bases. Germline V gene data show CDR1 as SQVTM and CDR2 as ANQGSEA. This CDR3 is 12 amino acids long. CDR3 coding DNA: TGCAGCGTTAACAGGGCGAGCTATGGCTACACCTTC. As protein: CSVNRASYGYTF.

The chain has TRBV3-1 and TRBJ2-5, with 8 bases aligning to TRBD2. Germline CDR1 is LGHDT and CDR2 is YNNKEL (reference sequence). The CDR3 consists of 20 residues. J lost 5 bases, V lost 0 bases, and 20 bases had no gene match. CDR3 sequence: CASSQDPLLLGSGSWETQYF. Written as DNA, the CDR3 is TGTGCCAGCAGCCAAGATCCCCTTCTCTTGGGGAGCGGGAGTTGGGAGACCCAGTACTTC.

The chain employs TRBV7-8 and TRBJ1-4, with D possibly TRBD1 on 5 matching bases. This CDR3 region has 15 residues. V shed 4 bases and J shed 9 bases, with 18 bases lying between them. Germline CDR1 is SGHVS and CDR2 is FQNEAQ. The CDR3 here is CASSSPRGELKKLFF. CDR3 nucleotides: TGTGCCAGCAGCTCCCCGCGGGGGGAATTGAAAAAACTGTTTTTT.

The genes are TRBV5-1 and TRBJ2-7, with D possibly being TRBD1 (5 bases). Germline CDR1 is SGHRS and CDR2 is YFSETQ. The V end lost 4 bases, the J end lost 4 bases, and 15 bases lay between the germline ends. The CDR3 covers 14 residues. The CDR3 protein is CASSPQGLEYEQYF. CDR3 DNA sequence: TGCGCCAGCAGCCCGCAGGGTCTTGAGTACGAGCAGTACTTC.